The 15 T cell receptor beta chains below were found in one sample sequenced in a study of T-cell memory formation after mild COVID-19. TCRdb fed the 5' RACE reads into MiXCR, producing one record per CDR3 protein. This repertoire shows more than 300,000 distinct CDR3 sequences, approximately 13% found once; its top ten account for 22%. Sequencing input: PBMCs or a T cell subset sorted from them (not recorded which). The receptors here all came from a man younger than 35 who had mild COVID-19 (a few samples of this study predate the infection). Cell type and time point are not known.

This clonotype was seen a single time. The chain links TRBV30 to TRBJ2-5; D may be TRBD2 (6 bases). Trimming pared 3 bases from V and 4 bases from J, leaving 15 bases between. In germline, CDR1 is GTSNPN, CDR2 SVGIG (reference sequence). The CDR3 runs 14 residues. The CDR3 nucleotides read TGTGCCTGGAGCACCGGACTATCTAGAGAGACCCAGTACTTC. Its protein product is CAWSTGLSRETQYF.

This clonotype was picked up many times. CDR3 bases: TGTGCCAGCAGCTTGACAGGGGCCTACGAGCAGTACGTC. The encoded protein is CASSLTGAYEQYV. The chain is built from TRBV7-2 and TRBJ2-7; 8 bases are a match to TRBD1. The germline CDR1 and CDR2 sequences are SGHTA and FQGNSA. The ends lost 3 bases at V and 2 bases at J; junction bases unmatched: 0. CDR3 length: 13 amino acids.

This clonotype appeared a few times. The rearrangement uses TRBV20-1 and TRBJ2-3; 7 bases are a match to TRBD1. After removal of 5 bases from V and 0 bases from J, the junction contained 8 bases not matched to a gene. The CDR3 is made up of 15 amino acids. CDR1 and CDR2 (germline): DFQATT, SNEGSKA (reference sequence). CDR3: CSAEGQSYSTDTQYF. In DNA, the CDR3 is TGCAGTGCTGAGGGACAGTCGTATAGCACAGATACGCAGTATTTT.

A few counts support this clonotype. The gene calls are TRBV20-1 and TRBJ2-7; TRBD2 agrees at 10 bases. The germline V gene encodes CDR1 DFQATT and CDR2 SNEGSKA (reference sequence). Trimming at V came to 6 bases and at J to 5 bases, leaving 7 bases not matched to a gene. The CDR3 runs to 13 residues. This chain's CDR3 is CSASLAGVHEQYF. The CDR3 coding sequence is TGCAGTGCGTCGCTAGCGGGGGTACACGAGCAGTACTTC.

The V call is TRBV4-1, the J call TRBJ2-5; tentative D call: TRBD2 (5 bases). The V gene's germline CDR1 is MGHRA and CDR2 YSYEKL. Trimming took off 1 base at V and 5 bases at J, with 11 bases between the two ends. The CDR3 is 14 amino acids. CDR3: CASSQGNGGETQYF. Here the CDR3 DNA reads TGCGCCAGCAGCCAAGGAAACGGCGGGGAGACCCAGTACTTC.

The chain is built from TRBV7-9 and TRBJ2-7; 7 nucleotides align to TRBD2. The CDR3 loop spans 16 amino acids. Trimming removed 5 bases from V and 0 bases from J; junction bases left unmatched: 10. Germline V CDR1 and CDR2: SEHNR, FQNEAQ (reference sequence). The CDR3 spells CASSRWPSGTSYEQYF. The CDR3 nucleotides are TGTGCCAGCAGCCGCTGGCCTAGCGGCACCTCCTACGAGCAGTACTTC.

This chain connects TRBV27 to TRBJ2-5, with D unresolved. CDR1 and CDR2 from the germline V gene are MNHEY and SMNVEV (reference sequence). The V end lost 0 bases, the J end lost 7 bases, and 12 bases lay between the germline ends. This CDR3 contains 14 residues. The CDR3 loop is CASSLSVRMGTQYF. The CDR3 DNA sequence: TGTGCCAGCAGTTTATCAGTCCGAATGGGGACCCAGTACTTC.

This clonotype has more than one count but fewer than ten. The chain combines TRBV2 with TRBJ2-5, with 7 bases aligning to TRBD2. V shed 1 base, J shed 1 base, and the junction held 6 bases outside the gene matches. Germline CDR1 reads SNHLY; CDR2 reads FYNNEI. The CDR3 is 16 residues long. DNA for the CDR3: TGTGCCAGCAGTGAAGGCCCGGGACTACCCCAAGAGACCCAGTACTTC. This codes for CASSEGPGLPQETQYF. The variable domain in full, completed from reference TRBV2 and TRBJ2-5, reads EPEVTQTPSHQVTQMGQEVILRCVPISNHLYFYWYRQILGQKVEFLVSFYNNEISEKSEIFDDQFSVERPDGSNFTLKIRSTKLEDSAMYFCASSEGPGLPQETQYFGPGTRLLVL.

This clonotype was counted only a few times. This chain links TRBV12-3 or TRBV12-4 with TRBJ1-1; weak D call: TRBD1 (5 bases). Trimming removed 6 bases at V and 3 bases at J, with 11 bases between. The CDR3 is 13 residues long. The chain's CDR3 is CASRSRVYTEAFF. DNA of the CDR3: TGTGCCAGCAGATCCAGGGTATACACTGAAGCTTTCTTT.

The chain combines TRBV15 with TRBJ2-3, with TRBD2 matching over 14 bases. With V trimmed by 9 bases and J by 4 bases, 15 bases remained unmatched. Per the germline V gene, CDR1 is LNHNV and CDR2 is YYDKDF (reference sequence). The CDR3 runs 18 residues. The CDR3 region has the DNA TGTGCCACAAGCCGACGACTAGCGGGGGGGCGGGTGGCAGATACGCAGTATTTT. Translating it yields CATSRRLAGGRVADTQYF.

The chain links TRBV7-2 to TRBJ1-2, with unresolved D. Trimming took off 5 bases at V and 6 bases at J, with 13 bases between the two ends. CDR3 size: 13 residues. The germline V gene encodes CDR1 SGHTA and CDR2 FQGNSA. The CDR3, as DNA: TGTGCCAGCAGCCCTCCGGGAACTAATGGCTACACCTTC. Protein: CASSPPGTNGYTF.

This clonotype was found a few times. The J gene is TRBJ2-7, the V gene TRBV7-9, with D maybe TRBD1 (5 bases). The CDR3 contains 15 residues. Trimming pared 3 bases from V and 5 bases from J, leaving 17 bases between. Per the germline V gene, CDR1 is SEHNR and CDR2 is FQNEAQ (reference sequence). As DNA, the CDR3 is TGTGCCAGCAGCTTGGCGGCAGGGATGTTCCACGAGCAGTACTTC. Amino acid sequence: CASSLAAGMFHEQYF.

The chain couples TRBV12-3 or TRBV12-4 to TRBJ2-7; TRBD1 agrees at 8 bases. This CDR3 comprises 17 residues. V lost 4 bases to trimming and J lost 5 bases; unmatched junction nucleotides: 16. CDR3 bases: TGTGCCAGCAGTTCACAGGGACAGGTAACCCCACCCGACGAGCAGTACTTC. Amino acid sequence: CASSSQGQVTPPDEQYF.

This clonotype has only one observation. A read error is possible here, since a much larger clone lies one base away. This chain connects TRBV5-1 to TRBJ2-1; 10 positions agree with TRBD2. Per germline, CDR1 SGHRS and CDR2 YFSETQ. The CDR3 consists of 14 residues. The CDR3 reads CANSTRLAGNEQFF. The CDR3 nucleotides are TGCGCCAACAGCACCCGACTAGCGGGCAATGAGCAGTTCTTC. Full variable domain (remainder filled in from reference TRBV5-1 and TRBJ2-1): KAGVTQTPRYLIKTRGQQVTLSCSPISGHRSVSWYQQTPGQGLQFLFEYFSETQRNKGNFPGRFSGRQFSNSRSEMNVSTLELGDSALYLCANSTRLAGNEQFFGPGTRLTVL.

This clonotype showed up just a few times. This chain links TRBV10-3 with TRBJ1-2; D unclear. V lost 4 bases to trimming and J lost 8 bases, with 14 bases between them. This CDR3 is 13 amino acids long. Per germline, CDR1 ENHRY and CDR2 SYGVKD. CDR3 sequence reads: CAISGSISQGYTF. The CDR3 coding sequence is TGTGCCATCAGTGGATCAATCTCACAAGGCTACACCTTC.